Each of the 14 T cell receptor beta chains below was sequenced from the same sample in a study of blood T cell repertoires in COVID-19 (dated by TCRdb to about 2020). Receptor amplification or capture employed the immunoSEQ multiplex PCR assay. Held by TCRdb, this immuneACCESS table contains in-frame sequences only and omits some clones. Under half of the omission traces to an unresolved V gene where checked; the cause of the rest is unknown. Present in this sample are approximately 250,000 clones, roughly four fifths of which were seen just once. The biggest ten clones account for about 4% of the sample. Material: PBMCs or T cells enriched from blood (not recorded which). Receptors were obtained from a man younger than 45 with acute COVID-19.

V gene TRBV2 combines with J gene TRBJ1-1; 8 nucleotides line up with TRBD1. V dropped 6 bases and J dropped 2; count of bases not matched to a gene: 8. The CDR3 has 15 residues. From germline, CDR1 is SNHLY and CDR2 FYNNEI. As DNA, the CDR3 is TGTGCCAGCAGCGTTCACGGACAGGGTAACACTGAAGCTTTCTTT. Its protein product is CASSVHGQGNTEAFF.

The rearrangement uses TRBV29-1 and TRBJ1-1, with D perhaps TRBD1 (5 bases). The CDR3 runs 15 residues. V lost 5 bases, J lost 1 base, and 17 bases lay in between. Germline V gives CDR1 SQVTM, CDR2 ANQGSEA. As DNA, the CDR3 is TGCAGCGTTAGGGGAAGGCTTGACCCGAACACTGAAGCTTTCTTT. This codes for CSVRGRLDPNTEAFF.

This chain uses TRBV4-2 with TRBJ2-3; the D gene is possibly TRBD2 (5 bases). The CDR3 spans 14 residues. Germline loops: CDR1 LGHNA, CDR2 YNFKEQ. The V and J ends lost 0 bases and 4 bases respectively, with 8 bases between them. CDR3 nucleotides: TGTGCCAGCAGCCAAGATCTAGCTTCAGATACGCAGTATTTT. Protein sequence: CASSQDLASDTQYF.

V is TRBV7-3 and J is TRBJ1-1; a possible D gene is TRBD1 (5 bases). V was clipped by 5 bases and J by 0 bases, with 19 bases between them. Germline V CDR1 and CDR2: SGHTA, FQGTGA. The CDR3 runs 17 residues. CDR3 in amino acids: CASSPGTRRSMNTEAFF. CDR3 nucleotides: TGTGCCAGCAGCCCGGGGACTCGGAGGTCAATGAACACTGAAGCTTTCTTT.

This clone was counted a single time. This chain joins TRBV19 and TRBJ2-1; 8 positions agree with TRBD2. Germline CDR1 is LNHDA and CDR2 is SQIVND (reference sequence). The CDR3 is 14 residues long. The V gene end was trimmed by 5 bases and the J gene end by 8 bases; junction bases not matched to a gene: 8. The CDR3 reads CASSSGLGRDEQFF. In nucleotides, the CDR3 is TGTGCCAGTAGTTCGGGACTAGGGAGAGATGAGCAGTTCTTC.

The chain combines TRBV5-6 with TRBJ2-4; 8 bases are a match to TRBD2. CDR3 length equals 12 residues. Germline lookup yields CDR1 SGHDT and CDR2 YYEEEE. V shed 2 bases, J shed 13 bases, and the junction held 5 bases outside the gene matches. DNA for the CDR3: TGTGCCAGCAGCTTTAGCGGGGTTAACCAGTACTTC. Its translation is CASSFSGVNQYF.

J is TRBJ1-5 and V is TRBV11-2; D perhaps matches TRBD1 (6 bases). Trimming took 5 bases from V and 6 from J, leaving 14 bases between them. The V gene's germline CDR1 is SGHAT and CDR2 FQNNGV. This CDR3 is 14 amino acids long. CDR3 sequence: CASSQQGAGQPQHF. Here the CDR3 DNA reads TGTGCCAGCAGCCAACAGGGAGCCGGTCAGCCCCAGCATTTT.

The chain has TRBV7-9 and TRBJ2-1, with D maybe TRBD2 (7 bases). CDR1 and CDR2 from the germline V gene are SEHNR and FQNEAQ (reference sequence). V was pared by 6 bases and J by 1 base, with 13 bases between. CDR3 length: 15 amino acids. The CDR3 region has the DNA TGTGCCAGCAGTGGGGGGGCCACTTCCTACAATGAGCAGTTCTTC. Its translation: CASSGGATSYNEQFF.

CDR3 nucleotide sequence: TGTGCCAGCAGCCCTTGGGCCCAAGAGACCCAGTACTTC. It specifies CASSPWAQETQYF. J is TRBJ2-5 and V is TRBV5-6, with D unclear. Germline V gene sequence: CDR1 SGHDT, CDR2 YYEEEE. Trimming cost V 4 bases and J 1 base, with 8 bases left between them. The CDR3 sequence is 13 residues long.

The V call is TRBV19, the J call TRBJ2-1; TRBD2 is a possible D gene (5 bases). The CDR3 has 11 residues. CDR1 is LNHDA and CDR2 is SQIVND in the germline V gene (reference sequence). V lost 1 base to trimming and J lost 10 bases, with 5 bases between them. CDR3 protein: CASSIGGEQFF. CDR3 sequence (DNA): TGTGCCAGTAGTATAGGAGGGGAGCAGTTCTTC.

This clone was found once. The rearrangement uses TRBV30 and TRBJ2-1; D is undetermined. CDR1 and CDR2 from the germline V gene are GTSNPN and SVGIG (reference sequence). This CDR3 contains 13 residues. Trimming left V 4 bases short and J 0 bases short, with 7 bases between. CDR3 nucleotide sequence: TGTGCCTGGACGTCCGGCTCCTACAATGAGCAGTTCTTC. This encodes CAWTSGSYNEQFF.

Turning to this clone: Other DNA sequences of this sample code for an identical CDR3. The V and J genes are TRBV5-1 and TRBJ2-3; TRBD2 agrees at 9 bases. Germline CDR1 reads SGHRS; CDR2 reads YFSETQ. The CDR3 has 14 residues. V trimming: 2 bases; J trimming: 3 bases; junction bases outside the gene matches: 1. CDR3 residues: CASSLGLATDTQYF. CDR3 DNA: TGCGCCAGCAGCTTAGGACTAGCGACAGATACGCAGTATTTT.

This chain links TRBV2 with TRBJ1-5; TRBD1 matches at 8 bases. The V segment lost 3 bases and the J segment 1 base; nucleotides outside the gene matches: 5. Germline loops: CDR1 SNHLY, CDR2 FYNNEI. The CDR3 totals 16 residues. CDR3 DNA sequence: TGTGCCAGCAGTGAGAGGACAGGGTTGAGCAATCAGCCCCAGCATTTT. This translates into CASSERTGLSNQPQHF.

A remark on this clone: One end of the junction does not line up with germline, which may come from a read error. V gene TRBV5-1 combines with J gene TRBJ2-5, with D unresolved. The CDR3 is 14 residues long. CDR1 is SGHRS and CDR2 is YFSETQ in the germline V gene. The CDR3 region has the DNA TGTGCCAGCAGCACCTCTAGTGCTAGAGAGACCCAGTACTTC. Translated: CASSTSSARETQYF.